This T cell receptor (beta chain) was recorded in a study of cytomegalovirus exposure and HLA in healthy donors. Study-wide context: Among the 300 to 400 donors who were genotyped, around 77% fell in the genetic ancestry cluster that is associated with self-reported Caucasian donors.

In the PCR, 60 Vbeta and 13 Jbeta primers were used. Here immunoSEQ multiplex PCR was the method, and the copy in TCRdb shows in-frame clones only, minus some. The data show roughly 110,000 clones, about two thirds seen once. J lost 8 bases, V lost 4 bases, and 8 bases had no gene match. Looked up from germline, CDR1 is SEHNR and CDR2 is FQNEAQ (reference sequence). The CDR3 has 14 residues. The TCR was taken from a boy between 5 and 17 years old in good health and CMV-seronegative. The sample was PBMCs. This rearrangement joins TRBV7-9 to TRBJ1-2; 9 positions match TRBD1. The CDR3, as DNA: TGTGCCAGCAGCTCGGGACAGGGCTTGAGGGGCTACACCTTC. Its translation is CASSSGQGLRGYTF. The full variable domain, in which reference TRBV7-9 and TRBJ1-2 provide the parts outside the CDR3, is DTGVSQNPRHKITKRGQNVTFRCDPISEHNRLYWYRQTLGQGPEFLTYFQNEAQLEKSRLLSDRFSAERPKGSFSTLEIQRTEQGDSAMYLCASSSGQGLRGYTFGSGTRLTVV.